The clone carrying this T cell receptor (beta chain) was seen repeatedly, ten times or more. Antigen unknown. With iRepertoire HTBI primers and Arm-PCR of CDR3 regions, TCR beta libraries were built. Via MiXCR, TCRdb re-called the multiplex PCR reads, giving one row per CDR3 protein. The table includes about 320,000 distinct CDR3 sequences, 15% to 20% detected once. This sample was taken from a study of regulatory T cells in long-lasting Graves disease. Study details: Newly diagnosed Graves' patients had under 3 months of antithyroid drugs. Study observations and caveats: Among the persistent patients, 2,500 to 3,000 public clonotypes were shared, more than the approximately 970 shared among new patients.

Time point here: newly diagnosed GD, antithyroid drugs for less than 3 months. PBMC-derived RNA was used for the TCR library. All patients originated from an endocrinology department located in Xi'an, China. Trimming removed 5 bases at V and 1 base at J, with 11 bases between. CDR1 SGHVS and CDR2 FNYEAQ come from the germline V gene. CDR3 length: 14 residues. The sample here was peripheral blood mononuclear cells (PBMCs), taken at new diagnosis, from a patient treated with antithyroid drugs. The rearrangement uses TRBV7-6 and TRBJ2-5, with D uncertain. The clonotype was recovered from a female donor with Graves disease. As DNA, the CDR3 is TGTGCCAGCAGCGGTATAGGGTCCCAAGAGACCCAGTACTTC. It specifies CASSGIGSQETQYF.